These 30 T cell receptor beta chains originate from one sample sequenced in a study of T cell responses to AZD1222 COVID-19 vaccine. Using immunoSEQ multiplex PCR, the repertoire was profiled, and TCRdb retains in-frame clones only, with some absent. The sample has 130,000 to 150,000 clones, roughly 91% seen once. Sequencing was performed on peripheral blood, taken on day 0 of AZD1222 vaccination. These receptors originate from an adult in good health.

This clone was counted a single time. V usage is TRBV7-6 and J usage is TRBJ2-7, with TRBD1 matching over 7 bases. Germline loops: CDR1 SGHVS, CDR2 FNYEAQ. V lost 2 bases, J lost 7 bases, and 11 bases stayed unmatched. The CDR3 length is 15 residues. The CDR3 bases are TGTGCCAGCAGCTTATCGACAGGGATCTACGCGGAGCAGTACTTC. It codes for CASSLSTGIYAEQYF.

This chain links TRBV4-1 with TRBJ2-1; TRBD2 matches 10 bases. Germline-derived CDR1 and CDR2 are MGHRA and YSYEKL. The CDR3 totals 16 residues. After removal of 3 bases from V and 4 bases from J, the junction contained 6 bases not matched to a gene. The CDR3 DNA sequence: TGCGCCAGCAGCCAGAGCGGGGGGGGACAATACAATGAGCAGTTCTTC. Translating it yields CASSQSGGGQYNEQFF.

This chain connects TRBV6-1 to TRBJ2-7; D remains ambiguous. Germline V gene sequence: CDR1 MNHNS, CDR2 SASEGT. The CDR3 length is 15 residues. The V and J ends lost 1 base and 4 bases respectively, with 14 bases between them. CDR3 sequence: CASSEGGGHLYEQYF. The CDR3 DNA is TGTGCCAGCAGTGAAGGGGGTGGCCATTTGTACGAGCAGTACTTC.

This rearrangement joins TRBV6-6 to TRBJ1-6; a possible D gene is TRBD1 (5 bases). CDR1 is MNHNY, CDR2 SVGAGI, per germline (reference sequence). The CDR3 extends over 16 amino acids. Trimming removed 0 bases at V and 6 bases at J, with 12 bases between. CDR3 sequence: CASSYSGQGPNSPLHF. CDR3 DNA sequence: TGTGCCAGCAGTTACTCGGGGCAGGGTCCTAATTCACCCCTCCACTTT.

The chain combines TRBV25-1 with TRBJ2-7, with D possibly TRBD2 on 6 matching bases. Trimming took 4 bases from V and 5 from J, leaving 9 bases between them. The CDR3 covers 12 residues. Germline V CDR1 and CDR2: MGHDK, SYGVNS. The CDR3 loop reads CASSGWGDEQYF. The CDR3 DNA follows: TGTGCCAGCAGTGGATGGGGGGACGAGCAGTACTTC.

The rearrangement joins TRBV7-2 to TRBJ1-1; 7 bases line up with TRBD1. The ends lost 3 bases at V and 2 bases at J; junction bases unmatched: 6. CDR3 length equals 15 residues. Germline V gene data show CDR1 as SGHTA and CDR2 as FQGNSA. CDR3 in amino acids: CASSLQTGANTEAFF. The CDR3 coding sequence is TGTGCCAGCAGCTTGCAAACAGGGGCCAACACTGAAGCTTTCTTT. The full variable domain, rest sourced from reference TRBV7-2 and TRBJ1-1, is GAGVSQSPSNKVTEKGKDVELRCDPISGHTALYWYRQSLGQGLEFLIYFQGNSAPDKSGLPSDRFSAERTGGSVSTLTIQRTQQEDSAVYLCASSLQTGANTEAFFGQGTRLTVV.

This sequence joins TRBV27 and TRBJ1-5, with 12 bases matching TRBD1. With 4 bases clipped from V and 1 base from J, the junction kept 8 bases outside the gene matches. From germline, CDR1 is MNHEY and CDR2 SMNVEV (reference sequence). CDR3 size: 18 residues. CDR3 sequence reads: CASSSSGTGGESNQPQHF. CDR3 sequence (DNA): TGTGCCAGCAGTTCTTCCGGGACAGGGGGCGAAAGCAATCAGCCCCAGCATTTT.

The genes are TRBV7-9 and TRBJ1-5; D is uncertain. The germline V gene encodes CDR1 SEHNR and CDR2 FQNEAQ (reference sequence). The CDR3 is 12 amino acids. V shed 5 bases and J shed 4 bases, with 6 bases lying between them. CDR3 DNA sequence: TGTGCCAGCAGCCGCGATAATCAGCCCCAGCATTTT. Translating gives CASSRDNQPQHF.

The CDR3 DNA reads TGTGCCAGCAGCTTAGTATCGGGGGGGATCACTGAAGCTTTCTTT. Protein: CASSLVSGGITEAFF. This rearrangement joins TRBV7-8 to TRBJ1-1, with a possible D match to TRBD1 (5 bases). The CDR3 runs to 15 residues. CDR1 is SGHVS, CDR2 FQNEAQ, per germline. The V and J ends lost 1 base and 4 bases respectively, with 13 bases between them.

This chain uses TRBV12-3 or TRBV12-4 with TRBJ2-1; D is unclear. V lost 6 bases and J lost 9, with 15 bases in between. This CDR3 has 13 residues. CDR3 loop: CASSLLMGREQFF. Here the CDR3 DNA reads TGTGCCAGCAGCCTCCTCATGGGCCGTGAGCAGTTCTTC.

J is TRBJ2-3 and V is TRBV10-1; tentative D call: TRBD2 (6 bases). Trimming removed 5 bases at V and 0 bases at J, with 15 bases between. CDR1 and CDR2 from the germline V gene are WNHNN and SYGVQD (reference sequence). The CDR3 covers 16 residues. In DNA, the CDR3 is TGCGCCAGCAGTAAGGGAGGACCACGGAGCACAGATACGCAGTATTTT. This codes for CASSKGGPRSTDTQYF.

This rearrangement joins TRBV10-3 to TRBJ1-4, with 7 bases matching TRBD1. CDR1 and CDR2 (germline): ENHRY, SYGVKD. The CDR3 is 15 residues long. V lost 5 bases, J lost 2 bases, and 5 bases stayed unmatched. The CDR3 DNA follows: TGTGCCATCAGTTCCTCACAGGGGACTAATGAAAAACTGTTTTTT. Translated: CAISSSQGTNEKLFF.

The V gene is TRBV7-8, the J gene TRBJ2-3; 9 nucleotides agree with TRBD1. V dropped 5 bases and J dropped 5; count of bases not matched to a gene: 8. The germline CDR1 and CDR2 sequences are SGHVS and FQNEAQ. The CDR3 is 15 residues long. CDR3 nucleotide sequence: TGTGCCAGCAGCCACAGGGGGCGCGTAATAGATACGCAGTATTTT. As protein: CASSHRGRVIDTQYF.

This clone occurred many times. The same CDR3 also results from other DNA sequences found in this sample. The chain couples TRBV2 to TRBJ1-5; D uncertain. Between the trimmed V and J ends, which lost 6 bases and 0 bases, there was a span of 6 bases. Germline CDR1 SNHLY, CDR2 FYNNEI. The CDR3 length is 13 residues. The CDR3 spells CASRRDSNQPQHF. DNA of the CDR3: TGTGCCAGCAGACGGGATAGCAATCAGCCCCAGCATTTT.

The CDR3 region has the DNA TGTGCCAGCAGGCCCCCTCAAGGGCCGCAGTATTTT. Amino acid sequence: CASRPPQGPQYF. This chain joins TRBV27 and TRBJ2-3, with D uncertain. Trimming removed 6 bases at V and 10 bases at J, with 14 bases between. Germline V gene sequence: CDR1 MNHEY, CDR2 SMNVEV (reference sequence). CDR3 length equals 12 residues.

The chain carries TRBV5-1 and TRBJ2-1; 11 bases line up with TRBD2. Per the germline V gene, CDR1 is SGHRS and CDR2 is YFSETQ. Trimming cost V 4 bases and J 9 bases; bases outside gene matches: 3. This CDR3 has 13 amino acids. CDR3 sequence: CASSTLAGGEQFF. DNA for the CDR3: TGCGCCAGCAGCACGCTAGCGGGAGGTGAGCAGTTCTTC.

This clone was seen only once. V and J are TRBV6-5 and TRBJ1-3; tentatively, D is TRBD1 (6 bases). Germline V CDR1 and CDR2: MNHEY, SVGAGI. The CDR3 is made up of 14 amino acids. V was cut by 7 bases and J by 0 bases, with 10 bases left in between. The CDR3 sequence: CASITGFSGNTIYF. The CDR3, as DNA: TGTGCCAGCATCACAGGGTTCTCTGGAAACACCATATATTTT.

The chain uses TRBV9 and TRBJ2-7, with 8 bases identical to TRBD1. This CDR3 is 15 amino acids long. After removal of 4 bases from V and 5 bases from J, the junction contained 11 bases not matched to a gene. CDR1 SGDLS and CDR2 YYNGEE come from the germline V gene. DNA of the CDR3: TGTGCCAGCAGCCCGGCAGGGGGCGCGGGAAACGAGCAGTACTTC. The encoded protein is CASSPAGGAGNEQYF.

The rearrangement joins TRBV24-1 to TRBJ1-1; D possibly corresponds to TRBD1 (5 bases). This CDR3 region has 15 residues. With 1 base removed from V and 1 base from J, the gap between germline ends came to 9 bases. From germline, CDR1 is KGHDR and CDR2 SFDVKD. DNA for the CDR3: TGTGCCACCAGTGATTTAGCGGACACGAACACTGAAGCTTTCTTT. It is translated as CATSDLADTNTEAFF.

The CDR3 coding sequence is TGTGCCAGCAGCTTAGGATGGCAGCAGTATTTT. Protein sequence: CASSLGWQQYF. This chain joins TRBV7-6 and TRBJ2-3; D is ambiguous. CDR1 SGHVS and CDR2 FNYEAQ come from the germline V gene. Trimming took 1 base from V and 11 from J, leaving 7 bases between them. The CDR3 runs 11 residues. The full variable domain, with the rest looked up from reference TRBV7-6 and TRBJ2-3, is GAGVSQSPRYKVTKRGQDVALRCDPISGHVSLYWYRQALGQGPEFLTYFNYEAQQDKSGLPNDRFSAERPEGSISTLTIQRTEQRDSAMYRCASSLGWQQYFGPGTRLTVL.

This chain uses TRBV13 with TRBJ2-5; possible D gene TRBD1, 5 bases. CDR1 PRHDT and CDR2 FYEKMQ come from the germline V gene (reference sequence). V lost 5 bases, J lost 2 bases, and 12 bases lay in between. This CDR3 contains 14 residues. The DNA for the CDR3 is TGTGCCAGCAGCCCCGGGCCAGGGCAAGAGACCCAGTACTTC. Translating it yields CASSPGPGQETQYF.

In this sample, this clone turned up a few times. This chain links TRBV9 with TRBJ2-7; TRBD1 is a possible D gene (6 bases). CDR1 and CDR2 from the germline V gene are SGDLS and YYNGEE. V was clipped by 2 bases and J by 1 base, with 10 bases between them. This CDR3 is built from 14 residues. CDR3 sequence reads: CASSVNRVSYEQYF. The CDR3 DNA reads TGTGCCAGCAGCGTCAACAGGGTATCCTACGAGCAGTACTTC.

This clone was seen a single time. J is TRBJ1-1 and V is TRBV19; D is unclear. V was clipped by 9 bases and J by 0 bases, with 14 bases between them. Germline assignment: CDR1 LNHDA and CDR2 SQIVND (reference sequence). The CDR3 covers 14 residues. CDR3 protein: CASASLTVNTEAFF. CDR3 DNA sequence: TGTGCCAGCGCTTCTTTGACGGTGAACACTGAAGCTTTCTTT.

This chain joins TRBV9 and TRBJ2-7; a weak D match, TRBD2 (5 bases). The ends were cut back, 3 bases at V and 6 bases at J, with 16 bases in the middle. CDR3 size: 14 residues. The germline gives CDR1 SGDLS, CDR2 YYNGEE. The CDR3 bases are TGTGCCAGCAGCGCCCATGGTGAGGGTAGCGAGCAGTACTTC. It specifies CASSAHGEGSEQYF. Looking up the rest from reference TRBV9 and TRBJ2-7 gives the full variable domain: DSGVTQTPKHLITATGQRVTLRCSPRSGDLSVYWYQQSLDQGLQFLIQYYNGEERAKGNILERFSAQQFPDLHSELNLSSLELGDSALYFCASSAHGEGSEQYFGPGTRLTVT.

The chain employs TRBV19 and TRBJ1-5, with TRBD1 identical over 7 bases. The CDR3 runs 19 residues. With V trimmed by 0 bases and J by 3 bases, 14 bases remained unmatched. Germline V gene lookup returns CDR1 LNHDA and CDR2 SQIVND (reference sequence). In DNA, the CDR3 is TGTGCCAGTAGTATAGATCCAGGCAGGGGGGTGGCAAACAATCAGCCCCAGCATTTT. It translates to CASSIDPGRGVANNQPQHF. The full variable domain, its missing parts supplied by reference TRBV19 and TRBJ1-5, is DGGITQSPKYLFRKEGQNVTLSCEQNLNHDAMYWYRQDPGQGLRLIYYSQIVNDFQKGDIAEGYSVSREKKESFPLTVTSAQKNPTAFYLCASSIDPGRGVANNQPQHFGDGTRLSIL.

This chain links TRBV5-6 with TRBJ1-2, with D perhaps matching TRBD1 (6 bases). V was cut by 1 base and J by 8 bases, with 21 bases left in between. This CDR3 has 16 residues. CDR1 and CDR2 (germline): SGHDT, YYEEEE. CDR3: CASSLLGQGQIRGYTF. In DNA form, the CDR3 reads TGTGCCAGCAGCTTGTTGGGCCAAGGACAGATAAGGGGCTACACCTTC. The full variable domain, with the rest looked up from reference TRBV5-6 and TRBJ1-2, is DAGVTQSPTHLIKTRGQQVTLRCSPKSGHDTVSWYQQALGQGPQFIFQYYEEEERQRGNFPDRFSGHQFPNYSSELNVNALLLGDSALYLCASSLLGQGQIRGYTFGSGTRLTVV.

The count of this clone is one. The V gene is TRBV29-1, the J gene TRBJ2-1; D may be TRBD2 (6 bases). Germline V gene data show CDR1 as SQVTM and CDR2 as ANQGSEA. The CDR3 spans 10 residues. The CDR3 spells CTAGRNEQFF. In DNA form, the CDR3 reads TGCACCGCGGGAAGGAATGAGCAGTTCTTC.

The chain employs TRBV29-1 and TRBJ1-1, with 8 bases identical to TRBD1. The CDR3 has 14 residues. From germline, CDR1 is SQVTM and CDR2 ANQGSEA. V gave up 7 bases and J gave up 3 bases; unmatched junction bases: 10. Written as DNA, the CDR3 is TGCAGCGGTCTCTGGAAACAGGGGGACACTGAAGCTTTCTTT. As protein: CSGLWKQGDTEAFF.

The chain carries TRBV11-2 and TRBJ2-7; D gene uncertain. From germline, CDR1 is SGHAT and CDR2 FQNNGV. With 1 base removed from V and 3 bases from J, the gap between germline ends came to 16 bases. CDR3 length equals 16 residues. CDR3 sequence (DNA): TGTGCCAGCAGCTTAGTAAAGGGAAAATCGGTCTACGAGCAGTACTTC. Protein sequence: CASSLVKGKSVYEQYF.

This clone was found once. The chain has TRBV19 and TRBJ2-3, with unresolved D. Germline loops: CDR1 LNHDA, CDR2 SQIVND (reference sequence). V was shortened by 5 bases and J by 0 bases, with 9 bases between the two germline ends. This CDR3 has 14 residues. The CDR3 nucleotides are TGTGCCAGTAGTTCTCGCTTAAGCACAGATACGCAGTATTTT. Encoded protein: CASSSRLSTDTQYF.